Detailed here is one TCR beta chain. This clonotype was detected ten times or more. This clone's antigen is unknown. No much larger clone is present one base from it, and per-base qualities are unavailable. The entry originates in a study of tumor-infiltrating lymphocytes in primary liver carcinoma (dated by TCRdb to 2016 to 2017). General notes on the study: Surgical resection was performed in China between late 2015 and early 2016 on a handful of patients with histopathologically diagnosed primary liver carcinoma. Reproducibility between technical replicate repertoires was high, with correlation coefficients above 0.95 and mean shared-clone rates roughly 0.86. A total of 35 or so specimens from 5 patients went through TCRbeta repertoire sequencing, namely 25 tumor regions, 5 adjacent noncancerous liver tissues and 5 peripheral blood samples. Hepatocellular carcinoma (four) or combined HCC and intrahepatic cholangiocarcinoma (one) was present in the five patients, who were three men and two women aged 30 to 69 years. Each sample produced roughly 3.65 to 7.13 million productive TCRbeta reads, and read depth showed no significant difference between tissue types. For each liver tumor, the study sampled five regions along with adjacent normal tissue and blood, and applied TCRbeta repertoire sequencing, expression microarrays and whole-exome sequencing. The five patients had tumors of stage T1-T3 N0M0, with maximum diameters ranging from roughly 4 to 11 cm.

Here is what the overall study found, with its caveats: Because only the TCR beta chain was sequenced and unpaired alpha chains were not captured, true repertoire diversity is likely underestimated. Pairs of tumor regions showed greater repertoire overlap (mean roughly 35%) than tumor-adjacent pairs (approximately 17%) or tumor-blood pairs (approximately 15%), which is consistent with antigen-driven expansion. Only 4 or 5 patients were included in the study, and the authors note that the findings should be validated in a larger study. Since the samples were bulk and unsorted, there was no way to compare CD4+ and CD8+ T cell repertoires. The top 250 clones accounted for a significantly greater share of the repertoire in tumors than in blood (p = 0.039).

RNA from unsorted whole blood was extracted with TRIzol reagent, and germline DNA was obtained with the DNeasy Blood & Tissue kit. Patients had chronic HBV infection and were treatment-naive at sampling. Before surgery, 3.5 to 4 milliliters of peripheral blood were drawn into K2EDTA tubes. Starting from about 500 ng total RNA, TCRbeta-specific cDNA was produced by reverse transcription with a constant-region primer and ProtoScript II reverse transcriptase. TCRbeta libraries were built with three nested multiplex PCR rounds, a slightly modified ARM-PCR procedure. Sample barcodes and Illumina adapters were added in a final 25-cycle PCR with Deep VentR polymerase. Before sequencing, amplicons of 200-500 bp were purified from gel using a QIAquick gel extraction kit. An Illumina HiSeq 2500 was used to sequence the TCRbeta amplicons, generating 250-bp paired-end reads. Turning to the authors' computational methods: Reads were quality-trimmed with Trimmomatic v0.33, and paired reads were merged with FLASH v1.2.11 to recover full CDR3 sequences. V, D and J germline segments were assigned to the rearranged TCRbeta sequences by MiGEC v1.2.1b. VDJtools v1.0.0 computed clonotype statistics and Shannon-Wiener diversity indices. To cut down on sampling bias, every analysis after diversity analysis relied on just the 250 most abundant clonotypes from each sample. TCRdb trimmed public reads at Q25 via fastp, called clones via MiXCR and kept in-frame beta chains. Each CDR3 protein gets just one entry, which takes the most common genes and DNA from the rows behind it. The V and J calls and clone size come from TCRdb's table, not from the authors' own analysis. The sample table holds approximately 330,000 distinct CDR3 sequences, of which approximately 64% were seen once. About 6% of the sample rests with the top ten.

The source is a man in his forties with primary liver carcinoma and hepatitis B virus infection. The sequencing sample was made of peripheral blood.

The DNA sequence is as follows: TGTGCCATCAGTGAGTCGATCTACGAGCAGTACTTC. Its amino acids are CAISESIYEQYF. The chain was built from TRBV10-3 and TRBJ2-7, with the D gene call left open. Spanning cysteine to phenylalanine, the CDR3 consists of 12 amino acids. The read is trimmed to its CDR3 DNA, 36 bases read in frame from base 1. CDR1 and CDR2 are read off the germline V gene as ENHRY and SYGVKD. The germline ends are 3 bases apart after V is trimmed by 0 bases and J by 3 bases.